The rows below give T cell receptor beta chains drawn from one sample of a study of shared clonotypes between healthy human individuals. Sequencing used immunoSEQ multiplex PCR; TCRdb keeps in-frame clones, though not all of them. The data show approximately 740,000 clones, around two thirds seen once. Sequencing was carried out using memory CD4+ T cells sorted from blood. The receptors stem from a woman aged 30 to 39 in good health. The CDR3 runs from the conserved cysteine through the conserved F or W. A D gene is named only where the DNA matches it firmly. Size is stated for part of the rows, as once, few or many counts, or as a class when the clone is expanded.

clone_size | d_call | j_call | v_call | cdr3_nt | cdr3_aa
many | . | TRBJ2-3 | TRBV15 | TGTGCCACCAGCAGCGGAGCGGAGATCACAGATACGCAGTATTTT | CATSSGAEITDTQYF
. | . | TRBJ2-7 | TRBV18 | TGTGCCAGCTCACCTGTATCCACCTACGAGCAGTACTTC | CASSPVSTYEQYF
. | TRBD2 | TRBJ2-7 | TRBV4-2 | TGTGCCAGCAGCCCGACCGGGTATCGCGGGAGTCCATACGAGCAGTACTTC | CASSPTGYRGSPYEQYF
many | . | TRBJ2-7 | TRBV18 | TGTGCCAGCTCACCAGCTCGTAACGCGCAGTACTTC | CASSPARNAQYF
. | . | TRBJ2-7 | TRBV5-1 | TGCGCCAGCAGCCCGGACGGCGAGGGGCTGGGGGAGCAGTACTTC | CASSPDGEGLGEQYF
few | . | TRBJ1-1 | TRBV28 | TGTGCCAGCAGTTTAGGCCGATTCGAAGCTTTCTTT | CASSLGRFEAFF
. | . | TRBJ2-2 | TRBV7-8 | TGTGCCAGCAGCTTAAGAATAGTAACAGTTGGCACCGGGGAGCTGTTTTTT | CASSLRIVTVGTGELFF
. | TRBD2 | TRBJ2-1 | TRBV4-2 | TGTGCCAGCAGCCACGATGGGACTAGCGGGAGAACCGCAGATGAGCAGTTCTTC | CASSHDGTSGRTADEQFF
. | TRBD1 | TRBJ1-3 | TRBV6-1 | TGTGCCAGCAGTGAAGCACAGGGGCCAATCTCTGGAAACACCATATATTTT | CASSEAQGPISGNTIYF
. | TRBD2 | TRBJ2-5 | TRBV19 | TGTGCCAGTAGTATAGTCGCTCTGGGACTAGCGGGAGAGACCCAGTACTTC | CASSIVALGLAGETQYF
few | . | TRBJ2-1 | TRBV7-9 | TGTGCCAGCAGCCTCCGGGACTCCAACAATGAGCAGTTCTTC | CASSLRDSNNEQFF
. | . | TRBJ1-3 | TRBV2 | TGTGCCAGCAGTCCCCTCCGGGTATTCGGAAACACCATATATTTT | CASSPLRVFGNTIYF
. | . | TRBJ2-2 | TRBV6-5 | TGTGCCAGCAGAACCTCATGGACCGGGGAGCTGTTTTTT | CASRTSWTGELFF
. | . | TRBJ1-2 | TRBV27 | TGTGCCAGCAGCCCCGGGGGGGGCAGGGTGAAATCTGGCTACACCTTC | CASSPGGGRVKSGYTF
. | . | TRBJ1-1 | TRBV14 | TGTGCCAGCAGCTGGGACCAGAACACTGAAGCTTTCTTT | CASSWDQNTEAFF
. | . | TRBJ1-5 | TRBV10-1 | TGCGCCCTATTCCGGGACGGAAGACAGCCCCAGCATTTT | CALFRDGRQPQHF
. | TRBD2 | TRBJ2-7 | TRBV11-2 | TGTGCCAGCAGCCACTTAGCGGGAGGGTTGGCCGAGCAGTACTTC | CASSHLAGGLAEQYF
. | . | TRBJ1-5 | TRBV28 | TGTGCCACTCGGGGTGTGGGGTCAGGGAGCAATCAGCCCCAGCATTTT | CATRGVGSGSNQPQHF
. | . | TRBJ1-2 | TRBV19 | TGTGCCAGTAGTATTGGACCTTCTGCCTATGGCTACACCTTC | CASSIGPSAYGYTF
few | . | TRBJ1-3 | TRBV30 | TGTGCCTGGAGTGTCGGGGGAAACACCATATATTTT | CAWSVGGNTIYF
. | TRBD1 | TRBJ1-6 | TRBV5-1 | TGCGCCAGCAGCACCGGGACAGGGGATTCACCCCTCCACTTT | CASSTGTGDSPLHF
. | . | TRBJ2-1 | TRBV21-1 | TGTGCCAGCAGCAAAGGACTAGCGGAAGGCGATGAGCAGTTCTTC | CASSKGLAEGDEQFF
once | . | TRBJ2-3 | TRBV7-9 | TGTGCCAGCAGCTTCAGCATGGCGGGAGATACGCAGTATTTT | CASSFSMAGDTQYF
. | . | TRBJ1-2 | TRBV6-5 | TGTGCCAGCAGCGACCTGATAACGTACACCTTC | CASSDLITYTF
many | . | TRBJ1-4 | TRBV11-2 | TGTGCCAGCAGCTTAGGGGGAAATGAAAAACTGTTTTTT | CASSLGGNEKLFF
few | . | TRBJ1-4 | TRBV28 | TGTGCCAGCAGTGATCTTAATGAAAAACTGTTTTTT | CASSDLNEKLFF
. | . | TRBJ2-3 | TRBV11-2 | TGTGCCAGCAGCTACGGGACAGATACGCAGTATTTT | CASSYGTDTQYF
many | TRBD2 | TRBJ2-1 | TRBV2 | TGTGCCAGCAGTGAGGATAGCGGGAGTTACAATGAGCAGTTCTTC | CASSEDSGSYNEQFF
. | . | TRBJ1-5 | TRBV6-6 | TGTGCCAGCAGAAACAGGGATCAGCCCCAGCATTTT | CASRNRDQPQHF
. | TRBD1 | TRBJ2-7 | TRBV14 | TGTGCCAGCGGACAGGGAGCCGAGCAGTACTTC | CASGQGAEQYF
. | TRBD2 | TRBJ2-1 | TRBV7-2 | TGTGCCAGCAGCTTCGGGGGGTCCTCCTACAATGAGCAGTTCTTC | CASSFGGSSYNEQFF
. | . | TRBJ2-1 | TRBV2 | TGTGCCAGCGGGGTTACTAGCTTGAATGAGCAGTTCTTC | CASGVTSLNEQFF